Each of the 32 T cell receptor beta chains below was sequenced from the same sample in a study of PD-1 blockade in classical Hodgkin lymphoma. TCRdb's table, derived via immunoSEQ multiplex PCR, lists solely in-frame clones and lacks some. The sample lists fewer than 10,000 clones; about four fifths were seen once. Noted time point: cycle 4 day 1 (C4D1), after about 6 weeks of nivolumab. The patients all showed relapse after autologous stem cell transplantation, while their brentuximab vedotin exposure varied. Applied to thawed PBMCs, magnetic negative selection was the method used to isolate CD8+ T cells. Material: CD8+ T cells from blood, obtained before the fourth cycle of nivolumab. The receptors shown here come from a human donor with classical Hodgkin lymphoma.

V is TRBV19 and J is TRBJ2-7, with 9 bases that match TRBD2. The V segment lost 3 bases and the J segment 2 bases; nucleotides outside the gene matches: 5. From germline, CDR1 is LNHDA and CDR2 SQIVND (reference sequence). There are 15 residues in the CDR3. In DNA form, the CDR3 reads TGTGCCAGTAGTATGAGCAGCGGGGGGACCTACGAGCAGTACTTC. This sequence encodes CASSMSSGGTYEQYF.

On this clone itself: Its ends do not fully match the called genes, so a read error is possible. The chain carries TRBV29-1 and TRBJ1-2; TRBD1 matches 7 bases. The V gene's germline CDR1 is SQVTM and CDR2 ANQGSEA. There are 15 residues in the CDR3. The CDR3 nucleotides are TGCAGCGTCCCCGGGACAGCGGAACTTAACCATGGCTACACCTTC. It specifies CSVPGTAELNHGYTF.

The J gene is TRBJ2-7, the V gene TRBV7-3; TRBD1 aligns across 7 bases. The CDR3 loop spans 14 amino acids. Germline CDR1 is SGHTA and CDR2 is FQGTGA. J was trimmed by 4 bases and V by 0 bases; bases with no gene match: 3. CDR3 nucleotide sequence: TGTGCCAGCAGCTTAACTGGGACAGCGTACGAGCAGTACTTC. It codes for CASSLTGTAYEQYF.

The rearrangement uses TRBV4-1 and TRBJ2-5; 7 positions match TRBD1. The CDR3 contains 14 residues. The trim removed 5 bases at V and 6 bases at J, leaving 9 bases unmatched. CDR1 is MGHRA, CDR2 YSYEKL, per germline. The CDR3 nucleotides are TGCGCCAGCAGCGAGCAGGGGGAAGGAAAGACCCAGTACTTC. Its protein product is CASSEQGEGKTQYF.

The V and J genes are TRBV6-5 and TRBJ2-3, with 8 bases lining up with TRBD1. Per germline, CDR1 MNHEY and CDR2 SVGAGI. V gave up 6 bases and J gave up 3 bases; unmatched junction bases: 5. The CDR3 spans 14 residues. CDR3 residues: CASRRTGWTDTQYF. The CDR3 DNA follows: TGTGCCAGCAGGAGGACAGGGTGGACAGATACGCAGTATTTT.

V and J are TRBV4-2 and TRBJ2-2, with D possibly being TRBD1 or TRBD2 (5 bases each). V was pared by 0 bases and J by 8 bases, with 16 bases between. The germline V gene encodes CDR1 LGHNA and CDR2 YNFKEQ. The CDR3 is 16 amino acids. CDR3 bases: TGTGCCAGCAGCCAAGATAGGTCGGGGCAGCGAGGGGAGCTGTTTTTT. Its translation: CASSQDRSGQRGELFF.

V and J are TRBV15 and TRBJ2-5; TRBD1 agrees at 8 bases. The CDR3 spans 16 residues. Germline CDR1 and CDR2: LNHNV and YYDKDF (reference sequence). Trimming removed 1 base from V and 5 bases from J; junction bases left unmatched: 9. The CDR3 loop reads CATSRAFTGGMETQYF. The CDR3 DNA reads as TGTGCCACCAGCAGAGCCTTCACAGGGGGAATGGAGACCCAGTACTTC.

This clone counts as medium-sized. The chain is built from TRBV7-3 and TRBJ1-2; 12 bases map to TRBD1. The germline gives CDR1 SGHTA, CDR2 FQGTGA. The CDR3 has 15 amino acids. V shed 1 base and J 8 bases; nucleotides not matched to a gene: 5. The CDR3 sequence: CASSLRGQGAEGYTF. The CDR3 coding sequence is TGTGCCAGCAGCTTAAGGGGACAGGGGGCGGAGGGCTACACCTTC.

The chain uses TRBV6-5 and TRBJ2-7; D is ambiguous. The CDR3 runs 13 residues. CDR1 and CDR2 from the germline V gene are MNHEY and SVGAGI. The V end lost 5 bases, the J end lost 4 bases, and 12 bases lay between the germline ends. In DNA form, the CDR3 reads TGTGCCAGCAGTATCGGCTTTCTGTACGAGCAGTACTTC. Translating gives CASSIGFLYEQYF.

This clone was counted a few times. The J gene is TRBJ2-7, the V gene TRBV6-1; D is uncertain. Germline CDR1 and CDR2: MNHNS and SASEGT. V lost 5 bases, J lost 0 bases, and 11 bases lay in between. The CDR3 has 14 residues. CDR3: CASSSRPSSYEQYF. The DNA of the CDR3 is TGTGCCAGCAGTAGTCGTCCCAGCTCCTACGAGCAGTACTTC.

V and J are TRBV5-8 and TRBJ2-7; no clear D. The ends were cut back, 5 bases at V and 13 bases at J, with 13 bases in the middle. The germline V gene has CDR1 SGHTS and CDR2 YDEGEE. The CDR3 contains 10 residues. CDR3: CASSRTPYYF. The CDR3 DNA sequence: TGTGCCAGCAGTCGAACTCCCTACTACTTC.

The chain is built from TRBV5-1 and TRBJ2-3; no firm D call. V lost 5 bases and J 5 bases, leaving 9 bases between the germline ends. From germline, CDR1 is SGHRS and CDR2 YFSETQ. The CDR3 is 12 residues long. Here the CDR3 DNA reads TGCGCCAGCAGACCCGTTAAAGATACGCAGTATTTT. Translation gives CASRPVKDTQYF.

This clone turned up a few times. This chain joins TRBV2 and TRBJ2-7; the D gene is possibly TRBD2 (5 bases). In germline, CDR1 is SNHLY, CDR2 FYNNEI. The CDR3 runs to 12 residues. Trimming took off 3 bases at V and 7 bases at J, with 10 bases between the two ends. The CDR3 loop is CASSDGTGEQYF. CDR3 coding DNA: TGTGCCAGCAGTGATGGTACGGGGGAGCAGTACTTC.

This chain links TRBV27 with TRBJ2-7, with a possible D match to TRBD2 (6 bases). Germline CDR1 is MNHEY and CDR2 is SMNVEV (reference sequence). The V end lost 2 bases, the J end lost 3 bases, and 11 bases lay between the germline ends. The CDR3 runs 14 residues. The CDR3 region is CASSLRGGVYEQYF. CDR3 nucleotides: TGTGCCAGCAGTTTAAGGGGCGGGGTCTACGAGCAGTACTTC.

The rearrangement links TRBV4-1 to TRBJ1-2; D remains ambiguous. V was clipped by 0 bases and J by 8 bases, with 16 bases between them. Germline V gene lookup returns CDR1 MGHRA and CDR2 YSYEKL. The CDR3 has 15 residues. Here the CDR3 reads CASSQDRATYGGYTF. In DNA form, the CDR3 reads TGCGCCAGCAGCCAAGATCGTGCAACTTACGGCGGCTACACCTTC.

The rearrangement uses TRBV27 and TRBJ2-5; no reliable D call. V was trimmed by 3 bases and J by 5 bases, leaving 19 bases between them. From germline, CDR1 is MNHEY and CDR2 SMNVEV (reference sequence). The CDR3 has 16 amino acids. As DNA, the CDR3 is TGTGCCAGCAGTTTGACTTACGCCTCCGACGGGGAGACCCAGTACTTC. This translates into CASSLTYASDGETQYF.

This chain joins TRBV7-8 and TRBJ2-1; possible D gene TRBD2, 5 bases. Germline CDR1 reads SGHVS; CDR2 reads FQNEAQ. Trimming removed 6 bases from V and 7 bases from J, with 7 bases in between. The CDR3 has 11 amino acids. In nucleotides, the CDR3 is TGTGCCAGCAGAAGAGGGAATGAGCAGTTCTTC. Translating it yields CASRRGNEQFF.

The chain couples TRBV10-3 to TRBJ1-6, with a weak D call TRBD1 (6 bases). The germline CDR1 and CDR2 sequences are ENHRY and SYGVKD. The CDR3 runs to 17 residues. V lost 5 bases and J lost 10, with 24 bases in between. The chain's CDR3 is CAISLHPGDNSDSPLHF. CDR3 sequence (DNA): TGTGCCATCAGTCTTCACCCAGGGGATAATTCGGACTCACCCCTCCACTTT.

This chain links TRBV7-9 with TRBJ2-1; no definite D call. The CDR3 totals 13 residues. Per the germline V gene, CDR1 is SEHNR and CDR2 is FQNEAQ (reference sequence). The V gene lost 3 bases and the J gene lost 10 bases, with 13 bases spanning the gap. The CDR3 coding sequence is TGTGCCAGCAGCTTCTCAGAGATTAGGGAGCAGTTCTTC. Translating gives CASSFSEIREQFF.

This chain joins TRBV5-5 and TRBJ1-2; D unresolved. The CDR3 length is 16 residues. In germline, CDR1 is SGHKS, CDR2 YYEKEE (reference sequence). Trimming stripped 1 base from V and 0 bases from J, with 13 bases between. CDR3 sequence: CASSLLVWETNYGYTF. CDR3 DNA sequence: TGTGCCAGCAGCTTGTTGGTCTGGGAGACTAACTATGGCTACACCTTC. The full variable domain, its missing parts supplied by reference TRBV5-5 and TRBJ1-2, is DAGVTQSPTHLIKTRGQQVTLRCSPISGHKSVSWYQQVLGQGPQFIFQYYEKEERGRGNFPDRFSARQFPNYSSELNVNALLLGDSALYLCASSLLVWETNYGYTFGSGTRLTVV.

The genes are TRBV6-4 and TRBJ2-1, with a possible D match to TRBD2 (6 bases). Germline CDR1 and CDR2: MRHNA and SNTAGT. Deletions cut 7 bases from V and 1 base from J, with 14 bases between. The CDR3 length is 15 residues. The CDR3 is CASTPEAGSYNEQFF. CDR3 DNA sequence: TGTGCCAGCACCCCGGAGGCGGGGTCCTACAATGAGCAGTTCTTC.

V and J are TRBV6-5 and TRBJ1-1; a possible D gene is TRBD1 (5 bases). The V end lost 4 bases, the J end lost 5 bases, and 14 bases lay between the germline ends. The CDR3 runs 14 residues. Per the germline V gene, CDR1 is MNHEY and CDR2 is SVGAGI. CDR3 residues: CASSLGRGSTEAFF. As DNA, the CDR3 is TGTGCCAGCAGTTTAGGGCGGGGGTCGACTGAAGCTTTCTTT.

The chain couples TRBV7-9 to TRBJ2-7, with D unclear. Germline CDR1 SEHNR, CDR2 FQNEAQ (reference sequence). The CDR3 spans 13 residues. Deletions cut 2 bases from V and 3 bases from J, with 8 bases between. The CDR3 DNA sequence: TGTGCCAGCAGCTTATTGGGAAGCTACGAGCAGTACTTC. This encodes CASSLLGSYEQYF.

The chain combines TRBV19 with TRBJ2-1; TRBD2 aligns across 8 bases. The CDR3 is made up of 15 amino acids. V was pared by 7 bases and J by 4 bases, with 9 bases of the junction left unmatched. Looked up from germline, CDR1 is LNHDA and CDR2 is SQIVND (reference sequence). In DNA form, the CDR3 reads TGTGCCAGTACCCGGGGGGGATCAGGGTACAATGAGCAGTTCTTC. Amino acids: CASTRGGSGYNEQFF.

In nucleotides, the CDR3 is TGTGCCAGCAGTTCGGAAATACAGGGTTATGATGGTTGGAGCTATGGCTACACCTTC. Translation gives CASSSEIQGYDGWSYGYTF. The chain is built from TRBV28 and TRBJ1-2, with a weak D call TRBD1 (6 bases). The ends were cut back, 4 bases at V and 4 bases at J, with 28 bases in the middle. The CDR3 runs 19 residues. The germline V gene encodes CDR1 MDHEN and CDR2 SYDVKM.

The rearrangement uses TRBV7-9 and TRBJ1-4; D may be TRBD1 (5 bases). Trimming took 5 bases from V and 7 from J, leaving 17 bases between them. CDR1 SEHNR and CDR2 FQNEAQ come from the germline V gene (reference sequence). This CDR3 has 15 residues. In DNA form, the CDR3 reads TGTGCCAGCAGCGAGCGCCAGCAGGGACCTGAAAAACTGTTTTTT. Its protein is CASSERQQGPEKLFF.

In its sample, this clone ranks as large. V and J are TRBV28 and TRBJ2-3; tentatively, D is TRBD1 or TRBD2 (5 bases each). CDR3 length equals 17 residues. Per the germline V gene, CDR1 is MDHEN and CDR2 is SYDVKM. V lost 3 bases, J lost 9 bases, and 25 bases lay in between. The CDR3 region is CASSFDPGTRALSTQYF. The CDR3 DNA reads TGTGCCAGCAGTTTCGATCCCGGGACCAGAGCCTTATCAACGCAGTATTTT. The variable domain in full, with the rest retrieved from reference TRBV28 and TRBJ2-3, is DVKVTQSSRYLVKRTGEKVFLECVQDMDHENMFWYRQDPGLGLRLIYFSYDVKMKEKGDIPEGYSVSREKKERFSLILESASTNQTSMYLCASSFDPGTRALSTQYFGPGTRLTVL.

The chain has TRBV7-9 and TRBJ2-3; D is uncertain. Deletions cut 5 bases from V and 4 bases from J, with 4 bases between. Germline CDR1 and CDR2: SEHNR and FQNEAQ (reference sequence). CDR3 length: 11 residues. The CDR3 spells CASSPADTQYF. CDR3 bases: TGTGCCAGCAGCCCGGCAGATACGCAGTATTTT.

The chain combines TRBV5-1 with TRBJ2-7; D is possibly TRBD2 (6 bases). This CDR3 region has 14 residues. V was pared by 4 bases and J by 1 base, with 12 bases between. CDR1 and CDR2 from the germline V gene are SGHRS and YFSETQ. For the CDR3, the DNA is TGCGCCAGCAGCGCGGAGGGGTTTTCCTACGAGCAGTACTTC. This encodes CASSAEGFSYEQYF. Using reference TRBV5-1 and TRBJ2-7 for the parts outside the CDR3, the full variable domain is KAGVTQTPRYLIKTRGQQVTLSCSPISGHRSVSWYQQTPGQGLQFLFEYFSETQRNKGNFPGRFSGRQFSNSRSEMNVSTLELGDSALYLCASSAEGFSYEQYFGPGTRLTVT.

V gene TRBV19 combines with J gene TRBJ1-5; possibly TRBD1 for D (6 bases). The CDR3 has 14 amino acids. Germline lookup yields CDR1 LNHDA and CDR2 SQIVND (reference sequence). Trimming left V 7 bases short and J 5 bases short, with 15 bases between. The CDR3: CASTATGPHQPQHF. CDR3 nucleotides: TGTGCCAGTACCGCTACAGGGCCACATCAGCCCCAGCATTTT.

The chain is built from TRBV30 and TRBJ2-3; D remains unclear. The CDR3 has 14 amino acids. CDR1 and CDR2 (germline): GTSNPN, SVGIG (reference sequence). The V end was cut by 2 bases, the J end by 0 bases, with 9 bases between. CDR3 in DNA: TGTGCCTGGAGTACCCTTACTAGCACAGATACGCAGTATTTT. This codes for CAWSTLTSTDTQYF.

CDR3 bases: TGTGCCAGTGGATATTCACCGGGACAGGGGCCGGCCAATCAGCCCCAGCATTTT. This codes for CASGYSPGQGPANQPQHF. The chain combines TRBV2 with TRBJ1-5; 10 bases match TRBD1. This CDR3 contains 18 residues. V dropped 9 bases and J dropped 3; count of bases not matched to a gene: 17. Germline V gene data show CDR1 as SNHLY and CDR2 as FYNNEI.